These T cell receptor beta chains were read from a single sample in a study of tumor-infiltrating lymphocytes in primary liver carcinoma. A single record per CDR3 protein comes from TCRdb applying MiXCR to the multiplex PCR reads. The sample lists some 120,000 distinct CDR3 sequences, 65% occurring once. The source material was liver tumor tissue from sampling region 1. The origin of the receptors is a woman aged 60 to 75 with primary liver carcinoma and hepatitis B virus infection. CDR3s include the opening cysteine and the closing phenylalanine or tryptophan. Each record gives: J gene, V gene, clone size, D gene, CDR3 DNA, CDR3 protein. The D gene is left open where the match is weak. A row's size may be missing; if present it is once, few, many or a size class.

TRBJ2-7,TRBV28,few,-,TGTGCCAGCAGTGGGGACTTCCCCTACGAGCAGTACTTC,CASSGDFPYEQYF
TRBJ2-1,TRBV14,-,-,TGTGGCAGCAGCCCCGACAGGGAATCATACGGGAGCCCCTTCCATGAGCAGTTCTTC,CGSSPDRESYGSPFHEQFF
TRBJ2-3,TRBV10-3,many,-,TGTGCCATCAGCTCTCCTAACGGACTACCTGGGACTAGCACAGATACGCAGTATTTT,CAISSPNGLPGTSTDTQYF
TRBJ1-1,TRBV29-1,many,-,TGCAGCGCCGGGGGCGGGTCGGGCACTGAAGCTTTCTTT,CSAGGGSGTEAFF
TRBJ2-1,TRBV11-3,once,TRBD2,TGTGCCAGCAGCCCGGCAGGGCTGCGGGAGATCCAGTTCTTC,CASSPAGLREIQFF
TRBJ2-5,TRBV30,-,-,TGTGCCTGGTATTCCGGGACCCCGTACCAAGAGACCCAGTACTTC,CAWYSGTPYQETQYF
TRBJ2-1,TRBV11-2,-,-,TGTGCCAGCAGCCCCCCGGGGGTACCGGGGAAGCAATTCTTC,CASSPPGVPGKQFF
TRBJ2-5,TRBV18,-,-,TGTGCCAGCTCACCGAACGGGAGTCCCGGGGAGACCCAGTACTTC,CASSPNGSPGETQYF
TRBJ1-2,TRBV21-1,few,-,TGTGCCAGCATGTTTGACAGGGCGAACTATGGCTACACCTTC,CASMFDRANYGYTF
TRBJ2-3,TRBV5-1,-,TRBD2,TGCGCCAGCAGCTTGAGGGGAGCGGGAGAGACAGATACACAGTATTTT,CASSLRGAGETDTQYF
TRBJ2-1,TRBV7-2,-,-,TGTGCCAGCAGTTTAGCTATAAATGAGCAGTTCTTC,CASSLAINEQFF
TRBJ2-3,TRBV4-1,-,-,TGCGCCAGCAGCCAACGATTCTCGGACCCCAATCAGCCCCAGTATTTT,CASSQRFSDPNQPQYF
TRBJ2-5,TRBV29-1,many,-,TGCAGCGCTACCAGGGGGGGCCAAGAGACCCAGTACTTC,CSATRGGQETQYF
TRBJ2-2,TRBV11-2,-,-,TGTGCCAGTAGCTTCGAATTCGGGGAGCCGTCTTTT,CASSFEFGEPSF
TRBJ2-3,TRBV12-3/TRBV12-4,-,TRBD2,TGTGCCTGCACCCTTCGACCGCGGGAGGGGACCGATACGCAGTATTTT,CACTLRPREGTDTQYF
TRBJ2-3,TRBV20-1,-,-,TGCAGTGCTAATTTTCAGCTCACAGATACGCAGTATTTT,CSANFQLTDTQYF
TRBJ2-1,TRBV29-1,many,-,TGCAGCGGACGCGGTTCCGGGACCGTCTACAATGAGCAGTTCTTC,CSGRGSGTVYNEQFF
TRBJ2-1,TRBV24-1,-,-,TGTGCCATCAGCGGCCCCGGCAATGAGCAGTTCTTC,CAISGPGNEQFF
TRBJ1-1,TRBV10-1,-,-,TGCGCCAGCAGCCGGAATAGGAACACTGAAGCTTTCTTT,CASSRNRNTEAFF
TRBJ2-3,TRBV4-2,once,-,TGTGCCAGTAGCCAAGATCGGGGCGGCTCCACCCACACAGATACGCAGTATTTT,CASSQDRGGSTHTDTQYF